This T cell receptor (beta chain) was found in a study of OX40 agonist ivuxolimab in advanced cancers. The CDR3 is made up of 12 amino acids. Trimming shortened V by 6 bases and J by 1 base, and 6 bases separated the two germline ends. The germline V gene encodes CDR1 LNHDA and CDR2 SQIVND (reference sequence). Study results and limitations: Doses of 0.1 to 3.0 mg/kg were accompanied by clonal expansion of CD4+ and CD8+ blood T cells by week 6. Antigens targeted by the expanded peripheral T cells were not determined. Patients who responded partially at 0.1-3.0 mg/kg showed clonal expansion ranking among the lowest.

This clone was seen more than once but under ten times. Its antigen is undetermined. Profiling relied on immunoSEQ multiplex PCR, and the TCRdb table lists in-frame clones only, not all of them. Of about 13,000 clones listed, about three quarters are singletons. This sequence joins TRBV19 and TRBJ1-1; D remains ambiguous. This clonotype was sampled from an adult with an advanced solid tumor such as melanoma, head and neck, liver or kidney cancer. The specimen was CD4+ or CD8+ T cells sorted from blood, collected in a trial of the OX40 agonist ivuxolimab. The CDR3: CASSWANTEAFF. The CDR3 DNA follows: TGTGCCAGTAGCTGGGCGAACACTGAAGCTTTCTTT.